The clone carrying this T cell receptor (beta chain) has only a few counts. The data originate from a study of T cells in Graves' hyperthyroidism and ophthalmopathy. The junction had 3 bases not matched to a gene; V was cut back by 0 bases and J by 3 bases. The CDR3 is 15 amino acids. In germline, CDR1 is MNHEY, CDR2 SVGAGI. The source material, RNA transcripts, was used to amplify TCR beta CDR3 regions. Researchers ran a first-round RT-PCR on the TCR CDR3 using the HTBI primer set. TCRdb used MiXCR to reprocess the multiplex PCR reads, holding one entry per CDR3 protein. Seen here are more than 500,000 distinct CDR3 sequences, around 50% observed once, and the top ten hold about two fifths.

The sequencing sample was made of peripheral blood or thyroid tissue (not recorded which). The V call is TRBV6-5, the J call TRBJ2-7, with 9 bases fitting TRBD2. The clonotype originates from an adult woman with Graves' disease, either hyperthyroidism or ophthalmopathy (not recorded which). In DNA form, the CDR3 reads TGTGCCAGCAGTTACTCGGGACTAGCAGGCTACGAGCAGTACTTC. Amino acid sequence: CASSYSGLAGYEQYF.